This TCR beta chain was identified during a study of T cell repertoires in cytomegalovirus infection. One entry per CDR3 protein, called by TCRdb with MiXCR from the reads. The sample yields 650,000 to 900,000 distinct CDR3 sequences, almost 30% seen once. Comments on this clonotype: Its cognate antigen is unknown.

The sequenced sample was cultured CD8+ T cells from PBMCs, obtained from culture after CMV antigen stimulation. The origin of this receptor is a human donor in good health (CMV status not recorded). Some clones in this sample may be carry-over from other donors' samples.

The CDR3 DNA follows: TGTGCCAGCAGACAGGGCAGTCAGCCCCAGCATTTT. Its protein product is CASRQGSQPQHF. V is TRBV27 and J is TRBJ1-5; a possible D gene is TRBD1 (6 bases). V lost 6 bases and J lost 6, with 9 bases in between. The CDR3 runs 12 residues. Germline CDR1 reads MNHEY; CDR2 reads SMNVEV (reference sequence).